These 14 T cell receptor beta chains share one sample of origin, sequenced in a study of OX40 agonist ivuxolimab in advanced cancers. The protocol was immunoSEQ multiplex PCR, while the TCRdb copy is restricted to in-frame clones and leaves out a portion. This table holds about 26,000 clones, 75% to 85% found once. The material sequenced was CD4+ or CD8+ T cells sorted from blood, taken in a trial of the OX40 agonist ivuxolimab. All receptors derive from an adult with an advanced solid tumor such as melanoma, head and neck, liver or kidney cancer.

CDR3 region: CASSPIKGPSGNTIYF. CDR3 nucleotide sequence: TGTGCCAGCAGCCCCATTAAGGGGCCTTCTGGAAACACCATATATTTT. This sequence joins TRBV11-2 and TRBJ1-3; TRBD1 might be the D (5 bases). In germline, CDR1 is SGHAT, CDR2 FQNNGV. This CDR3 region has 16 residues. The ends were cut back, 5 bases at V and 1 base at J, with 15 bases in the middle.

The CDR3 here is CASSIALGFYEQYF. The CDR3 coding sequence is TGTGCCAGTAGTATAGCCTTGGGTTTCTACGAGCAGTACTTC. The gene calls are TRBV19 and TRBJ2-7; D is ambiguous. The V end was cut by 1 base, the J end by 3 bases, with 10 bases between. The germline V gene encodes CDR1 LNHDA and CDR2 SQIVND (reference sequence). This CDR3 has 14 amino acids.

V is TRBV23-1 and J is TRBJ1-2; TRBD1 aligns across 7 bases. TRBV23-1 qualifies as an ORF whose function is uncertain. The ends lost 8 bases at V and 0 bases at J; junction bases unmatched: 24. The CDR3 loop spans 20 amino acids. The CDR3 region has the DNA TGCGCCAGCTTTGAAGGCAGGGGGAAACGAGTAGGTTTCACTAACTATGGCTACACCTTC. Translating gives CASFEGRGKRVGFTNYGYTF.

The CDR3 bases are TGTGCCAGCAGCGTTGGAGGGTACGATACGCAGTATTTT. Translating it yields CASSVGGYDTQYF. The rearrangement links TRBV9 to TRBJ2-3; maybe TRBD2 (6 bases). The CDR3 contains 13 residues. With 2 bases removed from V and 6 bases from J, the gap between germline ends came to 10 bases. The germline V gene encodes CDR1 SGDLS and CDR2 YYNGEE.

The rearrangement uses TRBV11-2 and TRBJ2-7, with a weak D call TRBD1 (5 bases). Germline V lookup: CDR1 SGHAT, CDR2 FQNNGV. V gave up 2 bases and J gave up 2 bases, with 13 bases separating them. This CDR3 has 15 amino acids. This CDR3 reads CASSLLVDSPYEQYF. The CDR3 region has the DNA TGTGCCAGCAGCTTACTGGTCGACAGCCCCTACGAGCAGTACTTC.

The chain links TRBV18 to TRBJ1-1, with 9 bases that match TRBD1. Per the germline V gene, CDR1 is KGHSH and CDR2 is LQKENI. The CDR3 runs to 16 residues. With V trimmed by 3 bases and J by 1 base, 6 bases remained unmatched. The CDR3, as DNA: TGTGCCAGCTCACCTAAGGACAGGGGAAGGAACACTGAAGCTTTCTTT. Protein product: CASSPKDRGRNTEAFF.

The V and J genes are TRBV2 and TRBJ1-3; D is possibly TRBD1 (6 bases). Per germline, CDR1 SNHLY and CDR2 FYNNEI. CDR3 length equals 13 residues. V lost 6 bases and J 2 bases, leaving 8 bases between the germline ends. This chain's CDR3 is CASRDRTGNTIYF. The CDR3, as DNA: TGTGCCAGCAGGGACAGAACTGGAAACACCATATATTTT.

This clone was recorded only once. This chain uses TRBV29-1 with TRBJ1-2; no definite D call. The V gene lost 2 bases and the J gene lost 4 bases, with 5 bases spanning the gap. Germline-derived CDR1 and CDR2 are SQVTM and ANQGSEA. The CDR3 runs 11 residues. The DNA of the CDR3 is TGCAGCGTTGAAATGGTCTATGGCTACACCTTC. Residues: CSVEMVYGYTF. Together with reference TRBV29-1 and TRBJ1-2, the CDR3 gives the full variable domain: SAVISQKPSRDICQRGTSLTIQCQVDSQVTMMFWYRQQPGQSLTLIATANQGSEATYESGFVIDKFPISRPNLTFSTLTVSNMSPEDSSIYLCSVEMVYGYTFGSGTRLTVV.

The gene calls are TRBV7-6 and TRBJ1-1, with unresolved D. The CDR3 covers 15 residues. Germline V gene sequence: CDR1 SGHVS, CDR2 FNYEAQ. V was trimmed by 4 bases and J by 3 bases, leaving 15 bases between them. As DNA, the CDR3 is TGTGCCAGCAGCTCCACGGACTCCCGGGACACTGAAGCTTTCTTT. Residues: CASSSTDSRDTEAFF.

The genes are TRBV9 and TRBJ1-4; TRBD1 agrees at 7 bases. The V gene end was trimmed by 3 bases and the J gene end by 5 bases; junction bases not matched to a gene: 10. Germline CDR1 and CDR2: SGDLS and YYNGEE. The CDR3 has 16 amino acids. CDR3 residues: CASSGGTGVGNEKLFF. The CDR3 DNA is TGTGCCAGCAGCGGAGGAACAGGGGTGGGAAATGAAAAACTGTTTTTT. Variable domain in full (rest from reference TRBV9 and TRBJ1-4): DSGVTQTPKHLITATGQRVTLRCSPRSGDLSVYWYQQSLDQGLQFLIQYYNGEERAKGNILERFSAQQFPDLHSELNLSSLELGDSALYFCASSGGTGVGNEKLFFGSGTQLSVL.

The V and J genes are TRBV11-3 and TRBJ2-4, with D tentatively TRBD2 (5 bases). Germline V CDR1 and CDR2: SGHNT, YENEEA. Trimming cost V 4 bases and J 8 bases, with 18 bases left between them. The CDR3 has 15 residues. This CDR3 is CASSSPQEAKDIQYF. In nucleotides, the CDR3 is TGTGCCAGCAGCTCCCCCCAGGAGGCTAAGGACATTCAGTACTTC.

The rearrangement uses TRBV15 and TRBJ1-1; D gene unclear. The germline CDR1 and CDR2 sequences are LNHNV and YYDKDF (reference sequence). With 5 bases removed from V and 8 bases from J, the gap between germline ends came to 15 bases. The CDR3 runs to 13 residues. The CDR3 reads CATSQVGDEEAFF. The CDR3 bases are TGTGCCACCAGCCAAGTGGGTGACGAAGAAGCTTTCTTT.

The chain joins TRBV15 to TRBJ2-3, with 7 bases lining up with TRBD2. The CDR3 runs to 17 residues. The V gene end was trimmed by 0 bases and the J gene end by 4 bases; junction bases not matched to a gene: 10. The germline CDR1 and CDR2 sequences are LNHNV and YYDKDF (reference sequence). CDR3 sequence (DNA): TGTGCCACCAGCAGAGATCGACTAGCTGAACTATCAGATACGCAGTATTTT. This translates into CATSRDRLAELSDTQYF.

V usage is TRBV15 and J usage is TRBJ1-1; D may be TRBD1 (6 bases). CDR3 length: 15 amino acids. V lost 3 bases, J lost 5 bases, and 16 bases lay in between. Looked up from germline, CDR1 is LNHNV and CDR2 is YYDKDF (reference sequence). DNA of the CDR3: TGTGCCACCAGCAGTCCCGTGGGGGGCGATACTGAAGCTTTCTTT. This translates into CATSSPVGGDTEAFF.